This T cell receptor beta chain was identified in a study of blood T cells in healthy people across ages. Together with a sample-barcoded 5' primer, a J-beta primer mix was included in a second PCR lasting about 6 to 12 cycles. From the 5' RACE reads, TCRdb called clonotypes with MiXCR, one entry per CDR3 protein. The data show about a million distinct CDR3 sequences, with roughly 51% seen just once and 20% to 25% held by the top ten. Germline V gene sequence: CDR1 DFQATT, CDR2 SNEGSKA (reference sequence). V lost 4 bases and J lost 13, with 14 bases in between. This CDR3 is 11 amino acids long. The TCR was taken from an older woman in good health. Sequencing was performed on blood. The genes are TRBV20-1 and TRBJ2-1, with D perhaps matching TRBD2 (6 bases). The CDR3 DNA sequence: TGCAGTGCTATGCGGGAACGGACCCAGTTCTTC. Residues: CSAMRERTQFF.